The subject of this entry is one TCR beta chain. Repertoires were generated with immunoSEQ multiplex PCR, while TCRdb's copy carries only in-frame clones and drops some. The data hold 100,000 to 120,000 clones, with more than 85% observed a single time. This entry belongs to a study of cytomegalovirus exposure and HLA in healthy donors. Donors were drawn from the roughly 120-subject validation cohort, separate from the approximately 670-subject first cohort. The germline V gene has CDR1 SGHVS and CDR2 FQNEAQ. The V and J ends lost 2 bases and 4 bases respectively, with 12 bases between them. The CDR3 sequence is 15 residues long.

The clonotype was recovered from a woman aged 18 to 35 in good health and CMV-seropositive. Sequenced: PBMCs. This chain uses TRBV7-8 with TRBJ2-1, with D maybe TRBD1 (6 bases). The CDR3 nucleotides are TGTGCCAGCAGCTTACCCCGGGACATATACAATGAGCAGTTCTTC. Protein product: CASSLPRDIYNEQFF. Filled out from reference TRBV7-8 and TRBJ2-1, the complete variable domain reads GAGVSQSPRYKVAKRGQDVALRCDPISGHVSLFWYQQALGQGPEFLTYFQNEAQLDKSGLPSDRFFAERPEGSVSTLKIQRTQQEDSAVYLCASSLPRDIYNEQFFGPGTRLTVL.